One sample yielded the 7 T cell receptor beta chains listed below, sequenced in a study of human T cells and chemical hapten exposure. Stated time point: pre-sensitization, week 0. Treatment meaning: therapeutic diphenylcyclopropenone sensitization with weekly scalp DPC. MiXCR was run by TCRdb on the RACE reads, yielding one entry per CDR3 protein. Of more than 250,000 distinct CDR3 sequences listed, over 8% are singletons. The sample was whole blood, taken in connection with sensitization to the hapten diphenylcyclopropenone (DPC). The receptors shown here come from a woman in her forties with alopecia areata. Some clones in this sample may be carry-over from other donors' samples.

The chain has TRBV27 and TRBJ1-1, with D hard to call. V lost 6 bases and J 1 base, leaving 15 bases between the germline ends. The CDR3 is 15 amino acids. Germline loops: CDR1 MNHEY, CDR2 SMNVEV (reference sequence). The CDR3, as DNA: TGTGCCAGCAGGACCCAGGCGGGTAGGAACACTGAAGCTTTCTTT. It codes for CASRTQAGRNTEAFF.

This clonotype came up many times. The chain links TRBV29-1 to TRBJ2-2; 9 bases align to TRBD1. Losses at the gene ends were 5 bases for V and 4 bases for J; bases not matched to a gene: 5. The CDR3 is 14 amino acids. The germline CDR1 and CDR2 sequences are SQVTM and ANQGSEA. DNA for the CDR3: TGCAGCGTTCCCGGGACAGGGATCACCGGGGAGCTGTTTTTT. It specifies CSVPGTGITGELFF.

V is TRBV7-9 and J is TRBJ1-2; 7 positions match TRBD1. The germline gives CDR1 SEHNR, CDR2 FQNEAQ (reference sequence). The J segment lost 4 bases and the V segment lost 7 bases, leaving 9 bases of the junction unmatched. This CDR3 comprises 14 residues. The DNA of the CDR3 is TGTGCCAGCAAGAGGGGGCAGTCAGTCTATGGCTACACCTTC. As protein: CASKRGQSVYGYTF.

This sequence joins TRBV7-2 and TRBJ2-5, with D possibly being TRBD1 (6 bases). Germline CDR1 and CDR2: SGHTA and FQGNSA. The CDR3 is 15 residues long. V was trimmed by 1 base and J by 2 bases, leaving 11 bases between them. The CDR3 sequence: CASSLGTAGQETQYF. The CDR3 coding sequence is TGTGCCAGCAGCTTAGGGACAGCCGGGCAAGAGACCCAGTACTTC.

Only a few counts were recorded for this clonotype. The genes are TRBV20-1 and TRBJ1-5; D call uncertain. Germline lookup yields CDR1 DFQATT and CDR2 SNEGSKA (reference sequence). The V end was cut by 3 bases, the J end by 5 bases, with 11 bases between. The CDR3 contains 13 residues. The CDR3 loop is CSASWATHQPQHF. In DNA, the CDR3 is TGCAGTGCTAGCTGGGCCACCCATCAGCCCCAGCATTTT.

The table lists this clonotype with a few counts. This chain uses TRBV6-5 with TRBJ2-1; 10 bases align to TRBD2. There are 15 residues in the CDR3. Trimming removed 3 bases from V and 4 bases from J; junction bases left unmatched: 3. The V gene's germline CDR1 is MNHEY and CDR2 SVGAGI. CDR3 sequence: CASSYRTSGYNEQFF. DNA of the CDR3: TGTGCCAGCAGTTATAGGACTAGCGGTTACAATGAGCAGTTCTTC.

This clonotype came up a few times. The rearrangement uses TRBV20-1 and TRBJ1-1; 8 bases agree with TRBD1. Unmatched junction bases numbered 10, after V lost 5 bases and J lost 5 bases. Germline V lookup: CDR1 DFQATT, CDR2 SNEGSKA (reference sequence). This CDR3 spans 14 amino acids. CDR3 in DNA: TGCAGTGCTCCGAAACCGGGACAGGCGACTGAAGCTTTCTTT. Protein: CSAPKPGQATEAFF.